This is a list of T cell receptor beta chains from one sample in a study of OX40 agonist ivuxolimab in advanced cancers. Repertoires were generated with immunoSEQ multiplex PCR, while TCRdb's copy carries only in-frame clones and drops some. The sample yields about 69,000 clones, 80% seen once. Specimen: CD4+ or CD8+ T cells sorted from blood, collected in a trial of the OX40 agonist ivuxolimab. The receptors originated from an adult with an advanced solid tumor such as melanoma, head and neck, liver or kidney cancer. The CDR3 runs from the conserved cysteine through the conserved F or W. D genes are given only for firm matches. Expanded clones get a size class; other rows say once, few or many, or leave the size out.

J gene: TRBJ2-7
clone size: NA
V gene: TRBV9
D gene: NA
CDR3 DNA: TGTGCCAGCAGCCTGGGAGGAGTGGCCGAGCAGTACTTC
CDR3 protein: CASSLGGVAEQYF

J gene: TRBJ1-2
clone size: NA
V gene: TRBV5-6
D gene: TRBD1
CDR3 DNA: TGTGCCAGCAGCCGTGATCAGGGGGCTGGCTATGGCTACACCTTC
CDR3 protein: CASSRDQGAGYGYTF

J gene: TRBJ2-5
clone size: NA
V gene: TRBV5-1
D gene: TRBD2
CDR3 DNA: TGCGCCAGCAGCTCGAATAGCGGGCGCCAAGAGACCCAGTACTTC
CDR3 protein: CASSSNSGRQETQYF

J gene: TRBJ2-5
clone size: NA
V gene: TRBV7-6
D gene: NA
CDR3 DNA: TGTGCCAGCAGCCCTCGAGACGGGAAGAGAACCCAGTACTTC
CDR3 protein: CASSPRDGKRTQYF

J gene: TRBJ2-7
clone size: once
V gene: TRBV6-4
D gene: NA
CDR3 DNA: TGTGCCAGCAGTGTAAGACAGGTACCCTACGAGCAGTACTTC
CDR3 protein: CASSVRQVPYEQYF

J gene: TRBJ2-1
clone size: NA
V gene: TRBV2
D gene: NA
CDR3 DNA: TGTGCCAGCAGCGTAGGTAGGGGAGATGAGCAGTTCTTC
CDR3 protein: CASSVGRGDEQFF

J gene: TRBJ1-3
clone size: few
V gene: TRBV30
D gene: NA
CDR3 DNA: TGTGCCTGGAGTGTACGCGGGTACTCTGGAAACACCATATATTTT
CDR3 protein: CAWSVRGYSGNTIYF

J gene: TRBJ1-3
clone size: few
V gene: TRBV7-8
D gene: NA
CDR3 DNA: TGTGCCAGCAGCTTCAATGGAAACACCATATATTTT
CDR3 protein: CASSFNGNTIYF

J gene: TRBJ2-1
clone size: NA
V gene: TRBV5-4
D gene: NA
CDR3 DNA: TGTGCCAGCAGCTTCGGGGGTCGAGCCTACAATGAGCAGTTCTTC
CDR3 protein: CASSFGGRAYNEQFF

J gene: TRBJ1-5
clone size: NA
V gene: TRBV5-8
D gene: NA
CDR3 DNA: TGTGCCAGCAGCTTGGGGAGCTTGGCGTCTCAGCCCCAGCATTTT
CDR3 protein: CASSLGSLASQPQHF

J gene: TRBJ2-7
clone size: NA
V gene: TRBV7-2
D gene: NA
CDR3 DNA: TGTGCCAGCAGCTTAGGAATCTCGGGCGAGCAGTACTTC
CDR3 protein: CASSLGISGEQYF

J gene: TRBJ1-5
clone size: NA
V gene: TRBV7-9
D gene: NA
CDR3 DNA: TGTGCCAGCAGCCAGAGGGTCAATCAGCCCCAGCATTTT
CDR3 protein: CASSQRVNQPQHF

J gene: TRBJ2-5
clone size: NA
V gene: TRBV21-1
D gene: NA
CDR3 DNA: TGTGCCAGCAGCAAAGGGCGGGGGGAGACAGAGACCCAGTACTTC
CDR3 protein: CASSKGRGETETQYF